Below, 2 T cell receptor beta chains from the same sample are listed, as sequenced in a study of blood T cell repertoires in COVID-19. Clones were sequenced by immunoSEQ multiplex PCR, and TCRdb holds only the in-frame ones, with some missing. The sample holds approximately 57,000 clones, roughly 78% seen once. Specimen: peripheral blood. The receptor source for this set is a woman at least 80 years old with acute or convalescent COVID-19.

As concerns this clone: The sample contains more than one DNA sequence encoding this CDR3. The chain uses TRBV5-4 and TRBJ2-5, with TRBD2 matching over 8 bases. CDR1 is SGHNT and CDR2 is YYREEE in the germline V gene (reference sequence). The CDR3 extends over 14 amino acids. Trimming cost V 2 bases and J 1 base; bases outside gene matches: 1. Here the CDR3 reads CASSLAGAQETQYF. The CDR3 DNA follows: TGTGCCAGCAGCTTAGCGGGAGCCCAAGAGACCCAGTACTTC. Variable domain in full (rest from reference TRBV5-4 and TRBJ2-5): ETGVTQSPTHLIKTRGQQVTLRCSSQSGHNTVSWYQQALGQGPQFIFQYYREEENGRGNFPPRFSGLQFPNYSSELNVNALELDDSALYLCASSLAGAQETQYFGPGTRLLVL.

This clone was counted once. The V and J genes are TRBV6-5 and TRBJ1-2, with TRBD1 matching over 9 bases. The V gene end was trimmed by 7 bases and the J gene end by 8 bases; junction bases not matched to a gene: 11. This CDR3 has 14 amino acids. Per germline, CDR1 MNHEY and CDR2 SVGAGI. The CDR3 is CASILTGGAGGYTF. In DNA form, the CDR3 reads TGTGCCAGCATACTTACAGGGGGCGCAGGAGGCTACACCTTC.